The TCR beta chain described here comes from a study of blood T cell repertoires in COVID-19. Study-wide context: The United States, Italy and Spain were the sources of the acute and convalescent COVID-19 samples. T cells, B-cell-depleted T cells, or PBMCs supplied cDNA or gDNA.

Under the authors' procedure: Reference gene primer amplification gave estimated nucleated cell counts. TCRdb keeps only in-frame clones here, not all; method: immunoSEQ multiplex PCR. V and J calls and clone size are copied from that table; D and trimming were computed from the DNA. The sample shows 250,000 or so clones, roughly 90% of them seen only once. The source of this sequence is a man aged 30-40 years with active or convalescent COVID-19. The sequenced material came from peripheral blood.

The CDR3 DNA follows: TGTGCCAGCAGTGAAGGGGGGGTCCTTGGGGCTTTCTTT. Its translation is CASSEGGVLGAFF. The chain carries TRBV2 and TRBJ1-1, with D possibly matching TRBD1 (5 bases). Germline lookup yields CDR1 SNHLY and CDR2 FYNNEI. Trimming removed 1 base at V and 11 bases at J, with 14 bases between. The CDR3 has 13 amino acids.